A single T cell receptor beta chain is shown here with its context. Its antigen is currently unknown. An amount of RNA that ranged from roughly 0.45 to 1 ug was reverse transcribed with random hexamers. An immunoSEQ multiplex PCR amplified TCR beta CDR3 over 54 Vbeta and 13 Jbeta. TCRdb re-derived calls from the immunoSEQ multiplex PCR reads in MiXCR, one entry per CDR3 protein. This sample has approximately 80,000 distinct CDR3 sequences, with around 94% found just once. This record belongs to a study of CD8 T cells in Susac syndrome. The CDR3 runs to 14 residues. J lost 5 bases, V lost 1 base, and 4 bases had no gene match. CDR1 is MNHEY and CDR2 is SVGAGI in the germline V gene. General study findings and limits: In total CD8+ repertoires, approximately 15 Susac-specific public clones were found, and CD8+ TEMRA repertoires had 5 or 6. It was acknowledged in the study that the number of individuals who were included in its TCR sequencing and HLA analysis was relatively small.

This receptor was obtained from a human donor with Susac syndrome. What was sequenced was CD8+ T cells from PBMCs. This chain joins TRBV6-5 and TRBJ2-7; 8 bases fit TRBD1. CDR3 amino acids: CASSYYRTGNEQYF. The CDR3 DNA reads as TGTGCCAGCAGTTACTATAGGACAGGGAACGAGCAGTACTTC.